This entry features one TCR beta chain sequence. Its target is not known. The sample comes from a study of brain metastases from non-small cell lung cancer. The V and J ends lost 6 bases and 5 bases respectively, with 13 bases between them. The CDR3 has 13 amino acids. Germline CDR1 and CDR2: KGHSH and LQKENI. Produced via immunoSEQ multiplex PCR; TCRdb's table is partial and in-frame only. The sample holds about 6,000 clones, roughly 80% seen once. General study points: Expanded T-cell clones appeared in 55% to 75% of brain metastases over primaries. TCR repertoires overlapped largely between brain metastases and matched primaries. Brain metastases had lower T-cell infiltration than primary tumors.

The chain is built from TRBV18 and TRBJ1-2, with D possibly being TRBD1 (5 bases). Sequencing used primary lung tumor tissue. The clonotype was recovered from a donor older than 35 with non-small cell lung cancer. CDR3 sequence reads: CASSSQAWYGYTF. CDR3 sequence (DNA): TGTGCCAGCTCGTCACAGGCATGGTATGGCTACACCTTC.